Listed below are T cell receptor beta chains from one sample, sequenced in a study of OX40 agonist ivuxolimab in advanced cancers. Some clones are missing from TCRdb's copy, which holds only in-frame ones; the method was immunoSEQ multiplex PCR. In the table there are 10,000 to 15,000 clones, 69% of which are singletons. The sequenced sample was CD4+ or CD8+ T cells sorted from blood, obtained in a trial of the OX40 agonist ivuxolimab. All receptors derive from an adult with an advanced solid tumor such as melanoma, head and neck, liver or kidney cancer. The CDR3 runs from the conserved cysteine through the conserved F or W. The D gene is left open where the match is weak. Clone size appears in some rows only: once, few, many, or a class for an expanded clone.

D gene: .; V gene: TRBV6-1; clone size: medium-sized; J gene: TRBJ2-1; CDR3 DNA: TGTGCCAGCCTTCGGGGGACTCCACCTAATGAGCAGTTCTTC; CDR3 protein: CASLRGTPPNEQFF
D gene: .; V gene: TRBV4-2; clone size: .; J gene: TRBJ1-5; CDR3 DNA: TGTGCCAGCAGCCAAGATAAGGGCACAGCCAATCAGCCCCAGCATTTT; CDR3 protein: CASSQDKGTANQPQHF
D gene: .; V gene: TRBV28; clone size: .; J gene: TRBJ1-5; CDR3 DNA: TGTGCCAGCAGTTTGGCGGGGTCTCAGCCCCAGCATTTT; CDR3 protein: CASSLAGSQPQHF
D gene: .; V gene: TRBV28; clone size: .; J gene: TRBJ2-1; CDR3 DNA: TGTGCCAGCAGTTTATTGGGCAATGAGCAGTTCTTC; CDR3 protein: CASSLLGNEQFF
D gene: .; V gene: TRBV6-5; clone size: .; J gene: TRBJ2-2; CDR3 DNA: TGTGCCAGCTCCGGGGGGCTGGGGACCGGGGAGCTGTTTTTT; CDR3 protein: CASSGGLGTGELFF
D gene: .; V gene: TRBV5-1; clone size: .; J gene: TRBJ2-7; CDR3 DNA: TGCGCCAGCAGCTTGGAAGGACAGCTAATTTCCTACGAGCAGTACTTC; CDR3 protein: CASSLEGQLISYEQYF
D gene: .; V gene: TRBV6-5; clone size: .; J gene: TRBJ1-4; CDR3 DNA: TGTGCCAGCAGTTACTCGACCGCAACTAATGAAAAACTGTTTTTT; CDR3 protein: CASSYSTATNEKLFF
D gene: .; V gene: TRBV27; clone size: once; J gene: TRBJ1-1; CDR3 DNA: TGTGCCAGCAGTTCCCCGTATACTAACAAAAACACTGAAGCTTTCTTT; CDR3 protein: CASSSPYTNKNTEAFF
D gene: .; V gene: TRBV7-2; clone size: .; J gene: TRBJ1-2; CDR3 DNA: TGTGCCAGCAGCCCAGCTCCATTATCCTATGGCTACACCTTC; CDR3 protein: CASSPAPLSYGYTF
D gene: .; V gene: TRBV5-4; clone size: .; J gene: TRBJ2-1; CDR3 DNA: TGTGCCAGCAGCTTGTCAGATGAGCAGTTCTTC; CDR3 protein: CASSLSDEQFF
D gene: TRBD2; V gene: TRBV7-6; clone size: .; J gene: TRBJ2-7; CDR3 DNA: TGTGCCAGCAGTTACCGAGCGGGAGAGACCTACGAGCAGTACTTC; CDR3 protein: CASSYRAGETYEQYF
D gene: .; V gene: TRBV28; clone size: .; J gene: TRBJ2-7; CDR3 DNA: TGTGCCAGCAGTTTCTCCGACAGGCGGGAGTACTTC; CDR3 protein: CASSFSDRREYF
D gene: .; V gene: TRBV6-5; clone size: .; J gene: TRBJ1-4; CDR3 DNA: TGTGCCAGCAGTTACCACGGGGCAACTAATGAAAAACTGTTTTTT; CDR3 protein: CASSYHGATNEKLFF
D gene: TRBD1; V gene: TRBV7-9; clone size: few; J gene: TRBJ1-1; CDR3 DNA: TGTGCCAGCAGCACGGGACAGACGAACACTGAAGCTTTCTTT; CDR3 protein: CASSTGQTNTEAFF
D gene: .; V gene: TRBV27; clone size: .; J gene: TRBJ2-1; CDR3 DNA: TGTGCCAGCAGCACAGGAGGGTGGGGGATATACAATGAGCAGTTCTTC; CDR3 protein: CASSTGGWGIYNEQFF
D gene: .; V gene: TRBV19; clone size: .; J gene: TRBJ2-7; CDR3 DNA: TGTGCCAGTAGTATGGGGGGCTGGTACGAGCAGTACTTC; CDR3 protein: CASSMGGWYEQYF
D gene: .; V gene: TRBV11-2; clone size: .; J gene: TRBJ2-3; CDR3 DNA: TGTGCCAGCAGCTTAGTCGGGTCTAGCACAGATACGCAGTATTTT; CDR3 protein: CASSLVGSSTDTQYF
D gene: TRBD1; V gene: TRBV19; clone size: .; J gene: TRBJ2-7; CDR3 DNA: TGTGCCAGTAGTATCGGGACAGGGGGCGAGCAGTACTTC; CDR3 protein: CASSIGTGGEQYF
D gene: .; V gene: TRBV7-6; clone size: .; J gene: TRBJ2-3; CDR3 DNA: TGTGCCAGCAGCTTAATGTACGGGGGAGATACGCAGTATTTT; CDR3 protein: CASSLMYGGDTQYF
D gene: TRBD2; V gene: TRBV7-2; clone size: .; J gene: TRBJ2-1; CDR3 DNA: TGTGCCAGCAGCTTAGTAAAGCGGGATAGGGCCTACAATGAGCAGTTCTTC; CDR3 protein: CASSLVKRDRAYNEQFF
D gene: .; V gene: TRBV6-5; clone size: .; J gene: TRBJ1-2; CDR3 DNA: TGTGCCAGCAGCACCGACAGCCTCCATGGCTACACCTTC; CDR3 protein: CASSTDSLHGYTF
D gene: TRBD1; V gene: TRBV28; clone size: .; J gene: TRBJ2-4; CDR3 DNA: TGTGCCAGCAGTTTAGGGGCAGGGGGAAACATTCAGTACTTC; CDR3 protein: CASSLGAGGNIQYF
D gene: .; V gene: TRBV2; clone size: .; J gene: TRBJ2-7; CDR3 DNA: TGTGCCAGCAGTGGGACTGGAAACCAAATCTACGAGCAGTACTTC; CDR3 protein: CASSGTGNQIYEQYF
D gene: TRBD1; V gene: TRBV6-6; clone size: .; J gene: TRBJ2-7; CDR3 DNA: TGTGCCAGCAGTTACTCCCCCCCTAGGACAGGTTACGAGCAGTACTTC; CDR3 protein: CASSYSPPRTGYEQYF
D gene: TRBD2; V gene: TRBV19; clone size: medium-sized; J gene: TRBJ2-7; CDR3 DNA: TGTGCCAGTAGTGCGGGGGCCTACGAGCAGTACTTC; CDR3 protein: CASSAGAYEQYF
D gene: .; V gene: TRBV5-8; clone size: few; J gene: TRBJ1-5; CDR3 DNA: TGTGCCAGCAGCTTGGAAGGAACAAGCAATCAGCCCCAGCATTTT; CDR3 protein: CASSLEGTSNQPQHF
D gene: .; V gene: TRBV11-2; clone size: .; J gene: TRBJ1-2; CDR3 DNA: TGTGCCAGCAGCTCGGAATCCGGGGCATATGGCTACACCTTC; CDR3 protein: CASSSESGAYGYTF
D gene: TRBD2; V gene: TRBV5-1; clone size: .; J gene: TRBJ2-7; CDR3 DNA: TGCGCCAGCAGAGTTTCTAGCGGGGCCTACGAGCAGTACTTC; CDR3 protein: CASRVSSGAYEQYF
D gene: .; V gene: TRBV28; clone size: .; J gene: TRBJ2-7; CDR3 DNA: TGTGCCAGCAGTTTACTCCTCCAGGGTCTTTCGGTGAAGCAGTACTTC; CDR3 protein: CASSLLLQGLSVKQYF
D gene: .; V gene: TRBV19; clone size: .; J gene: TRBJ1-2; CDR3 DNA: TGTGCCAGTTCAAGCTTTAACTATGGCTACACCTTC; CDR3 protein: CASSSFNYGYTF
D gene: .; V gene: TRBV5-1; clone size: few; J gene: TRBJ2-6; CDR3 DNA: TGCGCCAGCAGATATACAGGGAGGGGGTTCTCTGGGGCCAACGTCCTGACTTTC; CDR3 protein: CASRYTGRGFSGANVLTF
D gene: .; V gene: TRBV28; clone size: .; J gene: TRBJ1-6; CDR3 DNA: TGTGCCAGCAGTTATCGGGGGGATTCACCCCTCCACTTT; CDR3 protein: CASSYRGDSPLHF
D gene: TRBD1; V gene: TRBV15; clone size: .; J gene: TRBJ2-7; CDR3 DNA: TGTGCCACCAGCTCCCGGGACAGGGTTGGCGAGCAGTACTTC; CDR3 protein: CATSSRDRVGEQYF
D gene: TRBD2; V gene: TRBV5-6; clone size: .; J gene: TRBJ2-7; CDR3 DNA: TGTGCCAGCAGCTTGGTCGCGGGGGTTGGGGAGCAGTACTTC; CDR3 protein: CASSLVAGVGEQYF
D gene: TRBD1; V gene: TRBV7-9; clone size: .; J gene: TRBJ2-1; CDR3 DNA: TGTGCCAGCAGCTACTCGACAGGGAAGGGCTCCTACAATGAGCAGTTCTTC; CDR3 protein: CASSYSTGKGSYNEQFF
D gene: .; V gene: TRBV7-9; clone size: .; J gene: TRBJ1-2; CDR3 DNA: TGTGCCAGCAGCTTAGAGAGCGGCACCTTC; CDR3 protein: CASSLESGTF
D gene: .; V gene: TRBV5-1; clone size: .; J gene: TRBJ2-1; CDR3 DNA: TGCGCCAGCAGCTTGGGGGGTGAGCAGTTCTTC; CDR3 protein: CASSLGGEQFF
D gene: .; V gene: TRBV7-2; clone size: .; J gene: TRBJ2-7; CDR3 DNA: TGTGCCAGCAGCCCCCGCGGTCTGGTCGGGGACGAGCAGTACTTC; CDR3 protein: CASSPRGLVGDEQYF
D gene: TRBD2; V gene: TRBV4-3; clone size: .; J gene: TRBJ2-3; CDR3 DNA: TGCGCCAGCAGCCGCAATCTAGCGGCAGATACGCAGTATTTT; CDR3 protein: CASSRNLAADTQYF
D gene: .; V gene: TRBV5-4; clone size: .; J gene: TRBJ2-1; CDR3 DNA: TGTGCCAGCAGCGAGGGTGTGGGTTTCGAGCAGTTCTTC; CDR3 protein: CASSEGVGFEQFF
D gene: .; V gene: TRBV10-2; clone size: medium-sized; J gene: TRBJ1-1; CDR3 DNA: TGCGCCAGCAGTGAGTCGAATGGGGGCACTGAAGCTTTCTTT; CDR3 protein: CASSESNGGTEAFF